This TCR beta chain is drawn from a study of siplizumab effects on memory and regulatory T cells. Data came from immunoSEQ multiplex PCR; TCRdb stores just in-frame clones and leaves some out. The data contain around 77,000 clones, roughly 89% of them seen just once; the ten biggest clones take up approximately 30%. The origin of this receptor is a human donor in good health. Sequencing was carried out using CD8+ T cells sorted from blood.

The CDR3 DNA is TGTGCCAGCAGTTTCCCCTTCGGCGGGGGGGCAAGCAATGAGCAGTTCTTC. It is translated as CASSFPFGGGASNEQFF. This chain connects TRBV7-9 to TRBJ2-1; 9 bases fit TRBD2. Trimming took 6 bases from V and 6 from J; bases not matched to a gene: 15. CDR3 length equals 17 residues. Per germline, CDR1 SEHNR and CDR2 FQNEAQ (reference sequence).